Below are 32 T cell receptor beta chains sequenced from a single sample in a study of cytomegalovirus exposure and HLA in healthy donors. PCR used 60 Vbeta primers and 13 Jbeta primers. Assay used: immunoSEQ multiplex PCR; TCRdb lists only in-frame clones, some missing. The sample holds roughly 72,000 clones, roughly three quarters seen once. The material sequenced was PBMCs. All receptors come from a woman in her thirties or forties in good health and CMV-seropositive.

This chain connects TRBV28 to TRBJ2-4; perhaps TRBD1 as D (7 bases). Trimming took off 5 bases at V and 4 bases at J, with 15 bases between the two ends. The CDR3 runs to 15 residues. CDR1 is MDHEN, CDR2 SYDVKM, per germline. The CDR3 DNA reads as TGTGCCAGCAGTGCGGGCGGGACAGCAAAAAACATTCAGTACTTC. This gives the protein CASSAGGTAKNIQYF.

The rearrangement links TRBV4-2 to TRBJ2-3; D is perhaps TRBD2 (5 bases). In germline, CDR1 is LGHNA, CDR2 YNFKEQ. The CDR3 contains 16 residues. V gave up 3 bases and J gave up 0 bases, with 13 bases separating them. Here the CDR3 DNA reads TGTGCCAGCAGCCAGGGCCCCACTAGAAGCACAGATACGCAGTATTTT. It translates to CASSQGPTRSTDTQYF.

This chain connects TRBV5-4 to TRBJ2-7; TRBD1 matches 7 bases. V lost 4 bases to trimming and J lost 0 bases; unmatched junction nucleotides: 7. The CDR3 length is 15 residues. CDR1 and CDR2 from the germline V gene are SGHNT and YYREEE (reference sequence). CDR3 protein: CASSLATGSSYEQYF. The CDR3 region has the DNA TGTGCCAGCAGCCTGGCGACAGGGAGCTCCTACGAGCAGTACTTC.

The chain recombines TRBV19 with TRBJ2-1; possibly TRBD2 for D (6 bases). CDR1 and CDR2 (germline): LNHDA, SQIVND (reference sequence). Trimming took off 1 base at V and 7 bases at J, with 14 bases between the two ends. The CDR3 covers 15 residues. The CDR3 reads CASSIVFGAGNEQFF. The CDR3 coding sequence is TGTGCCAGTAGTATAGTCTTTGGGGCGGGGAATGAGCAGTTCTTC.

The J gene is TRBJ1-2, the V gene TRBV18; 9 bases map to TRBD1. Germline V gene sequence: CDR1 KGHSH, CDR2 LQKENI. This CDR3 has 14 residues. V lost 8 bases, J lost 8 bases, and 12 bases stayed unmatched. The CDR3 here is CASLLGTGNHGYTF. The CDR3, as DNA: TGTGCCAGCCTCCTTGGGACAGGGAATCACGGCTACACCTTC.

The chain has TRBV6-1 and TRBJ1-5; possible D gene TRBD1, 6 bases. V was trimmed by 5 bases and J by 0 bases, leaving 11 bases between them. Per germline, CDR1 MNHNS and CDR2 SASEGT. The CDR3 extends over 15 amino acids. The chain's CDR3 is CASSRQVSSNQPQHF. In nucleotides, the CDR3 is TGTGCCAGCAGTAGACAGGTTTCTAGCAATCAGCCCCAGCATTTT.

This clone was detected ten times or more. The chain links TRBV7-7 to TRBJ2-3; the match to TRBD2 covers 10 bases. Trimming at V came to 2 bases and at J to 4 bases, leaving 9 bases not matched to a gene. This CDR3 has 17 amino acids. Germline V gene sequence: CDR1 SSHAT, CDR2 FNYEAQ (reference sequence). CDR3 sequence: CASSLLLAGQGADTQYF. CDR3 DNA: TGTGCCAGCAGCTTACTACTAGCGGGGCAGGGGGCAGATACGCAGTATTTT.

The chain couples TRBV7-9 to TRBJ2-1; 12 bases are a match to TRBD2. Trimming at V came to 5 bases and at J to 4 bases, leaving 9 bases not matched to a gene. The CDR3 contains 17 residues. Germline values: CDR1 SEHNR, CDR2 FQNEAQ (reference sequence). CDR3 nucleotide sequence: TGTGCCAGCAGCCCCCGACTAGCGGGAGTAGAGTACAATGAGCAGTTCTTC. The encoded protein is CASSPRLAGVEYNEQFF.

The chain carries TRBV9 and TRBJ2-7; possible D gene TRBD2, 5 bases. Looked up from germline, CDR1 is SGDLS and CDR2 is YYNGEE. CDR3 size: 14 residues. The germline V and J ends were trimmed by 3 bases and 7 bases, with 17 bases remaining between them. CDR3: CASSANEGTGEQYF. Written as DNA, the CDR3 is TGTGCCAGCAGCGCAAACGAGGGCACGGGAGAGCAGTACTTC.

The V call is TRBV19, the J call TRBJ1-2; 8 bases are shared with TRBD1. The J segment lost 6 bases and the V segment lost 7 bases, leaving 13 bases of the junction unmatched. CDR1 and CDR2 from the germline V gene are LNHDA and SQIVND (reference sequence). This CDR3 contains 15 residues. Here the CDR3 reads CASKYEGTGFNGYTF. CDR3 DNA: TGTGCCAGTAAATACGAAGGGACAGGCTTTAATGGCTACACCTTC.

This chain joins TRBV27 and TRBJ1-5, with D perhaps TRBD1 (6 bases). The CDR3 is 13 amino acids. V lost 6 bases and J 4 bases, leaving 10 bases between the germline ends. Per germline, CDR1 MNHEY and CDR2 SMNVEV (reference sequence). The CDR3 DNA reads as TGTGCCAGCAGAGGACAGTATAATCAGCCCCAGCATTTT. It specifies CASRGQYNQPQHF.

The CDR3 region is CSVDSGGDYGYTF. In DNA, the CDR3 is TGCAGCGTTGACTCAGGGGGCGACTATGGCTACACCTTC. The chain links TRBV29-1 to TRBJ1-2, with 8 bases matching TRBD1. The CDR3 covers 13 residues. V shed 3 bases, J shed 3 bases, and the junction held 3 bases outside the gene matches. The germline CDR1 and CDR2 sequences are SQVTM and ANQGSEA.

This clone showed up just once. This rearrangement joins TRBV18 to TRBJ2-5; TRBD2 matches 8 bases. Germline loops: CDR1 KGHSH, CDR2 LQKENI. There are 14 residues in the CDR3. The junction had 4 bases not matched to a gene; V was cut back by 3 bases and J by 4 bases. The CDR3 loop reads CASSPGLGGETQYF. Written as DNA, the CDR3 is TGTGCCAGCTCACCGGGACTAGGAGGAGAGACCCAGTACTTC.

J is TRBJ2-7 and V is TRBV5-1; D unresolved. Germline CDR1 and CDR2: SGHRS and YFSETQ. Deletions cut 0 bases from V and 3 bases from J, with 7 bases between. The CDR3 spans 13 residues. This chain's CDR3 is CASSLGLFYEQYF. CDR3 bases: TGCGCCAGCAGCTTGGGACTGTTCTACGAGCAGTACTTC.

The V gene is TRBV6-5, the J gene TRBJ2-6, with no clear D. Germline V gene sequence: CDR1 MNHEY, CDR2 SVGAGI. The CDR3 has 16 residues. Trimming took off 2 bases at V and 0 bases at J, with 8 bases between the two ends. The CDR3 here is CASSYEPLSGANVLTF. The CDR3 nucleotides are TGTGCCAGCAGTTACGAGCCCCTCTCTGGGGCCAACGTCCTGACTTTC.

The chain employs TRBV12-2 and TRBJ2-7; TRBD2 was called by the table and not checked on the DNA. TRBV12-2 is a listed pseudogene. This CDR3 is built from 21 residues. For the CDR3, the DNA is TGTGCAAGTCGCCTCGGTCGGAAGGGTATAGCGGGAGGGCTGAGGGGGAACGAGCAGTACTTC. Translation gives CASRLGRKGIAGGLRGNEQYF.

The V and J genes are TRBV18 and TRBJ1-2; 7 nucleotides align to TRBD1. The CDR3 has 15 residues. Trimming removed 3 bases from V and 2 bases from J; junction bases left unmatched: 6. Germline CDR1 and CDR2: KGHSH and LQKENI. CDR3 sequence (DNA): TGTGCCAGCTCACCTCTATCGGGACAGAACTATGGCTACACCTTC. As protein: CASSPLSGQNYGYTF.

This rearrangement joins TRBV6-1 to TRBJ2-3; TRBD1 matches at 7 bases. Unmatched junction bases numbered 9, after V lost 8 bases and J lost 4 bases. The CDR3 is 14 residues long. Looked up from germline, CDR1 is MNHNS and CDR2 is SASEGT. In DNA, the CDR3 is TGTGCCAGCTTGGCAGGGGGAAGCGCAGATACGCAGTATTTT. Amino acid sequence: CASLAGGSADTQYF.

This clone was found a few times. The CDR3 region has the DNA TGTGCCAGCAGCTTAGGGGGACTAGCGGGAGATTCCTTCTTC. Encoded protein: CASSLGGLAGDSFF. The rearrangement uses TRBV7-6 and TRBJ2-1; TRBD2 matches 14 bases. The ends lost 1 base at V and 16 bases at J; junction bases unmatched: 6. The germline V gene has CDR1 SGHVS and CDR2 FNYEAQ. The CDR3 extends over 14 amino acids.

The rearrangement links TRBV10-3 to TRBJ1-1, with 8 bases matching TRBD1. The V and J ends lost 10 bases and 3 bases, in that order; junction bases with no gene match: 7. The CDR3 consists of 13 residues. CDR1 ENHRY and CDR2 SYGVKD come from the germline V gene. DNA for the CDR3: TGTGCCACCGGACAGGGCGGTGACACTGAAGCTTTCTTT. Protein: CATGQGGDTEAFF.

The chain has TRBV27 and TRBJ2-7, with 7 bases aligning to TRBD2. CDR3 length equals 14 residues. Germline V gene sequence: CDR1 MNHEY, CDR2 SMNVEV (reference sequence). The trim removed 3 bases at V and 2 bases at J, leaving 4 bases unmatched. As DNA, the CDR3 is TGTGCCAGCAGTTTCCGGGGGGATACCTACGAGCAGTACTTC. Its translation is CASSFRGDTYEQYF.

The chain combines TRBV19 with TRBJ1-5; D remains unclear. Trimming cost V 5 bases and J 5 bases, with 10 bases left between them. Germline CDR1 and CDR2: LNHDA and SQIVND (reference sequence). This CDR3 is 13 amino acids long. CDR3 sequence reads: CASSSRLDQPQHF. The DNA for the CDR3 is TGTGCCAGTAGTTCCCGGCTAGATCAGCCCCAGCATTTT.

The chain has TRBV7-9 and TRBJ2-1; TRBD2 agrees at 8 bases. Per germline, CDR1 SEHNR and CDR2 FQNEAQ (reference sequence). The CDR3 is 15 residues long. The trim removed 3 bases at V and 7 bases at J, leaving 8 bases unmatched. The CDR3 sequence: CASSFGGAKMNEQFF. CDR3 coding DNA: TGTGCCAGCAGCTTCGGGGGGGCCAAGATGAATGAGCAGTTCTTC.

This clone came up a few times. This chain connects TRBV15 to TRBJ1-5; tentatively, D is TRBD1 (5 bases). Germline CDR1 is LNHNV and CDR2 is YYDKDF (reference sequence). This CDR3 has 14 residues. The V gene lost 2 bases and the J gene lost 4 bases, with 9 bases spanning the gap. The CDR3 here is CATSRPPGNQPQHF. CDR3 sequence (DNA): TGTGCCACCAGCAGACCCCCAGGGAATCAGCCCCAGCATTTT.

V usage is TRBV2 and J usage is TRBJ1-5; TRBD1 matches at 7 bases. CDR1 is SNHLY, CDR2 FYNNEI, per germline. This CDR3 has 14 amino acids. Trimming cost V 2 bases and J 6 bases; bases outside gene matches: 4. The CDR3 sequence is CASSEQGVTQPQHF. DNA of the CDR3: TGTGCCAGCAGTGAACAGGGGGTTACTCAGCCCCAGCATTTT.

J is TRBJ1-5 and V is TRBV10-3; possible D gene TRBD1, 6 bases. V lost 6 bases and J lost 4, with 10 bases in between. This CDR3 has 13 residues. Germline assignment: CDR1 ENHRY and CDR2 SYGVKD. CDR3 protein: CAISRTVNQPQHF. The CDR3 nucleotides read TGTGCCATCAGCCGGACAGTTAATCAGCCCCAGCATTTT.

The V gene is TRBV5-4, the J gene TRBJ1-3; 9 bases are a match to TRBD1. The germline V gene encodes CDR1 SGHNT and CDR2 YYREEE (reference sequence). The CDR3 extends over 16 amino acids. V dropped 0 bases and J dropped 3; count of bases not matched to a gene: 4. In DNA form, the CDR3 reads TGTGCCAGCAGCTTGGGTGGACAGGGGAGTGGAAACACCATATATTTT. Encoded protein: CASSLGGQGSGNTIYF.

CDR3 in DNA: TGTGCCAGCAGCCCCGCAGGGCCCTCGGGGGACACTGAAGCTTTCTTT. This gives the protein CASSPAGPSGDTEAFF. The genes are TRBV7-6 and TRBJ1-1; weak D call: TRBD1 (5 bases). Germline assignment: CDR1 SGHVS and CDR2 FNYEAQ. The CDR3 is 16 residues long. Trimming cost V 5 bases and J 3 bases, with 19 bases left between them. The complete variable domain, with remaining parts taken from reference TRBV7-6 and TRBJ1-1, reads GAGVSQSPRYKVTKRGQDVALRCDPISGHVSLYWYRQALGQGPEFLTYFNYEAQQDKSGLPNDRFSAERPEGSISTLTIQRTEQRDSAMYRCASSPAGPSGDTEAFFGQGTRLTVV.

In this sample, this clone turned up a few times. J is TRBJ2-5 and V is TRBV2, with 10 bases identical to TRBD1. Trimming removed 6 bases from V and 6 bases from J; junction bases left unmatched: 10. CDR3 size: 15 residues. CDR1 is SNHLY and CDR2 is FYNNEI in the germline V gene. CDR3 sequence (DNA): TGTGCCAGCAGGACAGGGGGCGCGGAAAGAAAGACCCAGTACTTC. This gives the protein CASRTGGAERKTQYF.

This clone was counted once. DNA of the CDR3: TGTGCCAGTAGCCTTCCGGCAGGGGGGAACACCGGGGAGCTGTTTTTT. It codes for CASSLPAGGNTGELFF. The chain uses TRBV19 and TRBJ2-2; 7 bases align to TRBD1. Germline loops: CDR1 LNHDA, CDR2 SQIVND (reference sequence). This CDR3 spans 16 amino acids. V lost 6 bases and J lost 1; bases outside the gene matches: 8.

This chain joins TRBV29-1 and TRBJ2-1; 9 bases agree with TRBD2. Germline trimming cut 6 bases from V and 9 bases from J; bases unmatched to any gene: 12. Germline V gene sequence: CDR1 SQVTM, CDR2 ANQGSEA. The CDR3 is 14 amino acids. The DNA for the CDR3 is TGCAGCGTGGGAGCGGCGGGAGGGCCAGGTGAGCAGTTCTTC. This gives the protein CSVGAAGGPGEQFF.

This clone was recorded only once. The chain employs TRBV5-1 and TRBJ2-7; 10 bases are a match to TRBD1. Germline values: CDR1 SGHRS, CDR2 YFSETQ. This CDR3 region has 16 residues. Trimming removed 2 bases from V and 4 bases from J; junction bases left unmatched: 9. CDR3: CASSLGQGVNPYEQYF. The CDR3 DNA follows: TGCGCCAGCAGCTTAGGACAGGGGGTTAACCCGTACGAGCAGTACTTC. The entire variable domain, with the rest obtained from reference TRBV5-1 and TRBJ2-7, is as follows: KAGVTQTPRYLIKTRGQQVTLSCSPISGHRSVSWYQQTPGQGLQFLFEYFSETQRNKGNFPGRFSGRQFSNSRSEMNVSTLELGDSALYLCASSLGQGVNPYEQYFGPGTRLTVT.